Reported below is one T cell receptor beta chain. In germline, CDR1 is SGHRS, CDR2 YFSETQ. There are 16 residues in the CDR3. J lost 2 bases, V lost 5 bases, and 9 bases had no gene match. The sample belongs to a study of shared clonotypes between healthy human individuals. Sequencing used immunoSEQ multiplex PCR; TCRdb keeps in-frame clones, though not all of them. The sample records 450,000 to 500,000 clones, 70% to 85% being singletons. The source of this sequence is a woman aged 40 to 55 in good health. Some clones in this sample may be carry-over from other donors' samples. Sequencing used PBMCs. The rearrangement uses TRBV5-1 and TRBJ2-3; 9 bases match TRBD2. CDR3 DNA: TGCGCCAGCAGTCCTACCCCTAGCGGGAACACAGATACGCAGTATTTT. This sequence encodes CASSPTPSGNTDTQYF.